This T cell receptor beta chain was identified during a study of molecular identifiers for immune sequencing clone quantification. This clonotype has just a few counts. The germline gives CDR1 DFQATT, CDR2 SNEGSKA (reference sequence). Trimming shortened V by 5 bases and J by 0 bases, and 16 bases separated the two germline ends. CDR3 length: 15 amino acids. TCR libraries were built in bulk with a published protocol and specific TCR primers. TCRdb reprocessed the PCR reads with MiXCR, giving one entry per CDR3 protein. The repertoire holds approximately 550,000 distinct CDR3 sequences, with less than 30% as singletons.

Input material: naive CD8+ T cells from blood, with Jurkat cell RNA spiked in. This sample's subset: FACS-sorted CD8+CD4-CCR7+CD45RA+ naive T cells. The gene calls are TRBV20-1 and TRBJ1-1; tentative D call: TRBD1 (6 bases). This receptor was identified in a human donor in good health. Some libraries in this study had Jurkat cell RNA spiked in. The CDR3 region is CSAGGGPRMNTEAFF. CDR3 DNA: TGCAGTGCTGGAGGGGGGCCTCGGATGAACACTGAAGCTTTCTTT.